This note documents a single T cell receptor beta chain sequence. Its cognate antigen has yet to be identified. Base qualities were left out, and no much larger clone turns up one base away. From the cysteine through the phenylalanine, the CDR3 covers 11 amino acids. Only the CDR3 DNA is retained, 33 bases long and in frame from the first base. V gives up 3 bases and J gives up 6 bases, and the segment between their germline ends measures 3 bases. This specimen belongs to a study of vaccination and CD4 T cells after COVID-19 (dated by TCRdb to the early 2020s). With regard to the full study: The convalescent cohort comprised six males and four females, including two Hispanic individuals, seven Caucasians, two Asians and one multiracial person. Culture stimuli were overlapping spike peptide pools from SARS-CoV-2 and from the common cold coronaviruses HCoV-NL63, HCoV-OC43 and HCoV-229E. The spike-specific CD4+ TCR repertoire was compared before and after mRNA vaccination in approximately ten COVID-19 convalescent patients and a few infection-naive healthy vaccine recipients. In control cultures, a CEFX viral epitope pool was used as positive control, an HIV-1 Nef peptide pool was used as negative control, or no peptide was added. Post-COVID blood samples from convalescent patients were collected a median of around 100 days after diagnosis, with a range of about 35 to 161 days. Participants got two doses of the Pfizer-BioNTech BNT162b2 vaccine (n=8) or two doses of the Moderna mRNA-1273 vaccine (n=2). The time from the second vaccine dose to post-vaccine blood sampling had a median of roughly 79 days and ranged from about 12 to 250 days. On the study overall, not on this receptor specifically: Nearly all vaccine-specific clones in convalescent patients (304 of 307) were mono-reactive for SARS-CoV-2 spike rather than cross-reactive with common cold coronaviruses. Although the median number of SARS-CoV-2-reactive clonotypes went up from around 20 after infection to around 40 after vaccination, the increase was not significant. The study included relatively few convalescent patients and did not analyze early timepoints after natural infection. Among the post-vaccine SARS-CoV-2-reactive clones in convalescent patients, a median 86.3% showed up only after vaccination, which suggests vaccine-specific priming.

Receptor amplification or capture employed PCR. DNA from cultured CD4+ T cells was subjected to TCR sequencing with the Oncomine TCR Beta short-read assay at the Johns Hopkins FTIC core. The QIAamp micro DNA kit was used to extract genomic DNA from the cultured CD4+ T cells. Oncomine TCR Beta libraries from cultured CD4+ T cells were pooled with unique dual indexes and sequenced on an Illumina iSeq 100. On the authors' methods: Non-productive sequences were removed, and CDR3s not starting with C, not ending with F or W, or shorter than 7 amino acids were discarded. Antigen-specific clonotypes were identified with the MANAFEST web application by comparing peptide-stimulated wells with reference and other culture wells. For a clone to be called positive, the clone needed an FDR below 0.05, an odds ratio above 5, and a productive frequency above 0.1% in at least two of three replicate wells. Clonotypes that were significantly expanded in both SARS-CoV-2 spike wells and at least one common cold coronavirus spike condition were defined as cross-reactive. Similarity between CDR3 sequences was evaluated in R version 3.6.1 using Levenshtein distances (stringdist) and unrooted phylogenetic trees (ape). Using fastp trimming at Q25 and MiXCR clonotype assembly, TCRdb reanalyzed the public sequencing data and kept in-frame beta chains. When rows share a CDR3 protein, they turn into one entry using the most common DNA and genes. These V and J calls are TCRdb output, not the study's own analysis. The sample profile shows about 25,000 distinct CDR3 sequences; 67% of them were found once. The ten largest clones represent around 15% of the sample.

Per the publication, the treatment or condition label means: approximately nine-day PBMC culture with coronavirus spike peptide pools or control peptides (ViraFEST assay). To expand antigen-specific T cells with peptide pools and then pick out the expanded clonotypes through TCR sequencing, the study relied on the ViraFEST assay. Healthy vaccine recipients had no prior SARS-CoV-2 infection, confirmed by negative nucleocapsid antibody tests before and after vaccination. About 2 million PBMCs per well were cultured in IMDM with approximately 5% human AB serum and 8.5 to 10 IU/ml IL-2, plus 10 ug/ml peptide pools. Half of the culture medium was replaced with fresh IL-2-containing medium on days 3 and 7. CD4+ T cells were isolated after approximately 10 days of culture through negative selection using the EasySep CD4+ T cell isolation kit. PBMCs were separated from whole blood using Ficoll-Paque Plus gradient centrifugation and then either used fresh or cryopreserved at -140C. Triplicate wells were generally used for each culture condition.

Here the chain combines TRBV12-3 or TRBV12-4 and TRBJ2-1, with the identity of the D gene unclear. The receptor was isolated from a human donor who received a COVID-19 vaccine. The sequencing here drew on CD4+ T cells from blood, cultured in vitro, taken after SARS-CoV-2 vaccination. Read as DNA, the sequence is TGTGCCAGCAGTTTCGGCAATGAGCAGTTCTTC. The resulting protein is CASSFGNEQFF.